A single sample gave rise to the 7 T cell receptor beta chains below, sequenced in a study of cytomegalovirus exposure and HLA in healthy donors. Libraries were prepared by immunoSEQ multiplex PCR; TCRdb keeps only in-frame clonotypes and omits some of them. Counted here are under 200,000 clones, about 89% occurring once; the ten biggest clones make up around 2.7%. Sequencing input: PBMCs. The source of these receptors is a young woman in good health and CMV-seropositive.

The CDR3 loop is CASSLAGLAGSEQYF. CDR3 sequence (DNA): TGTGCCAGCAGCTTAGCGGGACTAGCGGGTTCCGAGCAGTACTTC. V gene TRBV7-2 combines with J gene TRBJ2-7, with TRBD2 matching 12 bases. The CDR3 is 15 amino acids. J lost 6 bases, V lost 0 bases, and 3 bases had no gene match. Germline V gene data show CDR1 as SGHTA and CDR2 as FQGNSA. The whole variable domain, remainder taken from reference TRBV7-2 and TRBJ2-7, is GAGVSQSPSNKVTEKGKDVELRCDPISGHTALYWYRQSLGQGLEFLIYFQGNSAPDKSGLPSDRFSAERTGGSVSTLTIQRTQQEDSAVYLCASSLAGLAGSEQYFGPGTRLTVT.

The V call is TRBV28, the J call TRBJ2-2, with D unresolved. CDR3 length: 15 amino acids. Germline-derived CDR1 and CDR2 are MDHEN and SYDVKM. Between the trimmed V and J ends, which lost 2 bases and 3 bases, there was a span of 10 bases. For the CDR3, the DNA is TGTGCCAGCAGTTTAACCCTCGCGGACACCGGGGAGCTGTTTTTT. Amino acid sequence: CASSLTLADTGELFF.

The CDR3 region has the DNA TGTGCCAGCACCCAAGGGGGAACTACCTACGAGCAGTACTTC. This codes for CASTQGGTTYEQYF. The chain links TRBV28 to TRBJ2-7, with D perhaps TRBD1 (6 bases). This CDR3 is 14 amino acids long. V was trimmed by 7 bases and J by 2 bases, leaving 15 bases between them. From germline, CDR1 is MDHEN and CDR2 SYDVKM.

This rearrangement joins TRBV2 to TRBJ2-2, with D tentatively TRBD2 (6 bases). This CDR3 comprises 14 residues. Germline CDR1 and CDR2: SNHLY and FYNNEI. Deletions cut 9 bases from V and 4 bases from J, with 15 bases between. The CDR3 DNA sequence: TGTGCCAGGGGCGCACCGGGAGTCACCGGGGAGCTGTTTTTT. Translated: CARGAPGVTGELFF.

This chain uses TRBV27 with TRBJ2-1; 11 nucleotides line up with TRBD2. This CDR3 contains 16 residues. The J segment lost 4 bases and the V segment lost 6 bases, leaving 8 bases of the junction unmatched. CDR1 is MNHEY and CDR2 is SMNVEV in the germline V gene (reference sequence). The CDR3 DNA follows: TGTGCCAGCAGCCTAATCGGGACTAGCGGTTACAATGAGCAGTTCTTC. Translation gives CASSLIGTSGYNEQFF.

The chain joins TRBV7-6 to TRBJ2-1, with 9 bases matching TRBD2. V trimming: 7 bases; J trimming: 9 bases; junction bases outside the gene matches: 13. The V gene's germline CDR1 is SGHVS and CDR2 FNYEAQ. The CDR3 spans 15 residues. The CDR3 bases are TGTGCCAGCATTCGGTCGGCGGGAGGGCGGGGTGAGCAGTTCTTC. This translates into CASIRSAGGRGEQFF. The variable domain in full, with the rest retrieved from reference TRBV7-6 and TRBJ2-1, is GAGVSQSPRYKVTKRGQDVALRCDPISGHVSLYWYRQALGQGPEFLTYFNYEAQQDKSGLPNDRFSAERPEGSISTLTIQRTEQRDSAMYRCASIRSAGGRGEQFFGPGTRLTVL.

This chain links TRBV4-1 with TRBJ2-1; 12 bases line up with TRBD2. The CDR3 runs 18 residues. The germline CDR1 and CDR2 sequences are MGHRA and YSYEKL. V shed 3 bases and J 0 bases; nucleotides not matched to a gene: 6. CDR3 DNA sequence: TGCGCCAGCAGCCACTGGCTAGCGGGGGGGAGCTCCTACAATGAGCAGTTCTTC. Encoded protein: CASSHWLAGGSSYNEQFF.